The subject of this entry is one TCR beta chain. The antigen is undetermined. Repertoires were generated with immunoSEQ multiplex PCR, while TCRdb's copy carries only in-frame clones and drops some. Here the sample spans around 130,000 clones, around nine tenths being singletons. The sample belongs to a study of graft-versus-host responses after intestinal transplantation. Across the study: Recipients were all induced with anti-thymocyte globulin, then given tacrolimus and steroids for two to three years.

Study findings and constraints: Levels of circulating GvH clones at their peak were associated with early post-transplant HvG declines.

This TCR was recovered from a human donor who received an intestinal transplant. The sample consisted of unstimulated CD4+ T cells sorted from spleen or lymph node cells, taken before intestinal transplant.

Here the CDR3 DNA reads TGTGCCAGCTCACCCGGGCGGAACACTGAAGCTTTCTTT. Its translation is CASSPGRNTEAFF. J is TRBJ1-1 and V is TRBV18; no definite D call. Germline assignment: CDR1 KGHSH and CDR2 LQKENI. Trimming stripped 3 bases from V and 1 base from J, with 6 bases between. There are 13 residues in the CDR3.